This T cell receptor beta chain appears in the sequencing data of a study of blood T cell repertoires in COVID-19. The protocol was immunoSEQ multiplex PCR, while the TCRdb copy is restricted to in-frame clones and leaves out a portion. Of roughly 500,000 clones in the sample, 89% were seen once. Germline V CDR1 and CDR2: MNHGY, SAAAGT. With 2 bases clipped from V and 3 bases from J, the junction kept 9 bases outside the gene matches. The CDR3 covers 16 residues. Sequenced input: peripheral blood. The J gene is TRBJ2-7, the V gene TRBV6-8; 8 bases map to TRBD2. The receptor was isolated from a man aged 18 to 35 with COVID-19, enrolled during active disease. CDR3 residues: CASSYPAGTSVYEQYF. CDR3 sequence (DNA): TGTGCCAGCAGTTACCCGGCCGGGACTAGTGTCTACGAGCAGTACTTC.